This T cell receptor beta chain was profiled in a study of radiation and T cells in renal cell carcinoma. Profiled with immunoSEQ multiplex PCR; TCRdb holds only in-frame clones, not every one. This sample has around 12,000 clones, with around 65% found just once. This clone was observed a single time. With 1 base removed from V and 2 bases from J, the gap between germline ends came to 8 bases. Germline loops: CDR1 SGHTA, CDR2 FQGNSA. The CDR3 totals 14 residues. Treatment in this sample: treatment-naive control, cytoreductive nephrectomy. The rearrangement joins TRBV7-2 to TRBJ2-5; no reliable D call. This material consisted of tumor tissue, taken from a patient whose treatment was nephrectomy without radiotherapy. The TCR sequence derives from a woman aged 80 or over with renal cell carcinoma. The CDR3 reads CASSLGAQQETQYF. In DNA, the CDR3 is TGTGCCAGCAGCTTAGGGGCACAGCAAGAGACCCAGTACTTC.